Given below is one T cell receptor beta chain in context. Antigen: not known. Being one base from a much bigger clone, this may be a read error. The researchers obtained blood RNA from unsorted whole blood and also extracted germline DNA. This record comes from a study of tumor-infiltrating lymphocytes in primary liver carcinoma. Looking at the study overall: Every patient in the cohort had a primary liver carcinoma. That carcinoma was treated by surgical resection. Samples yielded about 3.5 to 7.5 million productive TCRbeta reads, similar across tissue types. General study points: Pairs comparing tumor with adjacent tissue or blood overlapped less than pairs drawn from tumor regions. Tumor top-250-clone fractions significantly exceeded those of blood (p = 0.039).

The length of the CDR3 is 17 residues. Germline values: CDR1 DFQATT, CDR2 SNEGSKA (reference sequence). The input was about 490 ng total RNA; TCR beta cDNA was made from it with a constant-region primer. Slightly modified ARM-PCR, run as three nested multiplex PCR rounds, produced the TCR beta libraries. TRBV1-TRBV30 forward primers and a C-beta reverse primer were used in the first two PCR rounds, which each ran for 9 to 10 cycles. TCRdb itself ran the multiplex PCR reads through MiXCR, one entry per CDR3 protein. The table has 330,000 or so distinct CDR3 sequences, less than 75% seen once. The source material was peripheral blood. The origin of this receptor is a man aged 40-50 years with primary liver carcinoma and hepatitis B virus infection. The rearrangement uses TRBV20-1 and TRBJ1-5; 12 positions agree with TRBD1. The end of the DNA is better explained by TRBJ2-3, so the J call may be wrong. The CDR3 sequence: CSAEGTGTGGRNQPQYF. CDR3 nucleotides: TGCAGTGCAGAGGGGACCGGGACAGGGGGCAGGAATCAGCCCCAGTATTTT.